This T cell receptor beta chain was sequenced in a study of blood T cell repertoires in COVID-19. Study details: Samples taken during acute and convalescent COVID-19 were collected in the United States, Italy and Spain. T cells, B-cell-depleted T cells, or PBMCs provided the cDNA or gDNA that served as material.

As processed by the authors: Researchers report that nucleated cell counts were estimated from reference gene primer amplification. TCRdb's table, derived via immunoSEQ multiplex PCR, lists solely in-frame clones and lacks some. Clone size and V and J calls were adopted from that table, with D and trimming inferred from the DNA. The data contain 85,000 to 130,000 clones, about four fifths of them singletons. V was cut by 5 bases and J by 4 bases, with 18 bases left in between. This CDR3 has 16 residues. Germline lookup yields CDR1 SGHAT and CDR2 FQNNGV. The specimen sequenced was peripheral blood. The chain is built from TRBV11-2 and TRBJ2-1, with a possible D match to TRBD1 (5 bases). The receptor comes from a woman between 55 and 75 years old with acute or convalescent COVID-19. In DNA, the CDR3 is TGTGCCAGCAGCCCCGCTAGTCAGGGTTCTTACAATGAGCAGTTCTTC. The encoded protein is CASSPASQGSYNEQFF.